This entry concerns a single T cell receptor beta chain. Its antigen target is currently unknown. The input lacks base qualities; no much larger clone sits a single base away. This specimen comes from a study of PD-L1 blockade in urothelial cancer (TCRdb year 2017). About the full investigation: Every patient began therapy at some point between 2013 and 2015 and was given atezolizumab 1,200 mg intravenously every 3 weeks. About 90% of the roughly 29 patients were identified as males with urothelial cancer of bladder origin, and a prior smoking history was reported by 18 of 29 patients. Patients had an ECOG performance status of 0 or 1 and had received between 0 and 3 prior chemotherapy regimens. Blood samples were analyzed at 3 weeks after treatment start (second dose) and at 6 weeks after treatment start. Blood samples yielded a median of around 140,000 T cells and around 80,000 unique TCRs, with median clonality around 0.084. The study was an exploratory multi-omic analysis of somatic, immune and clinical correlates of response to PD-L1 blockade with atezolizumab in urothelial cancer. TCR sequencing covered pretreatment tumor samples and matched, serially collected peripheral blood taken before and after atezolizumab treatment. Durable clinical benefit was defined as progression-free survival longer than 6 months, and TCR features were also tested against progression-free and overall survival. In the same patients, pretreatment tumors underwent whole exome sequencing and RNA sequencing in addition to TCR sequencing. Durable clinical benefit was achieved by nine patients but not by the remaining 20. Pretreatment blood TCR-seq was available for fewer than 30 patients, at least one posttreatment blood collection was obtained for 24 patients, and tumor TCR-seq was available for 24 patients.

Findings and caveats that apply to the study as a whole: A pretreatment peripheral blood TCR clonality below the median was linked to improved progression-free and overall survival. Small sample size (n ≈ 30) and many exploratory analyses mean the results are intended to be hypothesis-generating. At 3 weeks after the start of treatment, tumor-associated TCR clones in peripheral blood had expanded more in patients with durable benefit (n of about 22, p = 0.022).

Each PCR received spiked-in synthetic TCR analog templates so that absolute template abundance could be estimated from read counts. The immunoSEQ assay used bias-controlled V and J gene primers to amplify TCRbeta CDR3 regions from genomic DNA. Sequencing of rearranged TCRbeta segments was performed at approximately 20X coverage. The original pipeline was this. Clustering was used to correct sequencing errors, and CDR3s were annotated against IMGT so that V, D and J genes could be assigned. Downstream analyses used only productive TCRbeta rearrangements and left out out-of-frame or stop-codon sequences. To compute clonality, Shannon entropy was normalized by the log of the number of unique productive sequences and then subtracted from one. Fisher's exact test with Benjamini-Hochberg correction, at a threshold of adjusted p below 0.01, was used to find clones that differed between time points or between blood and tumor. Imported from immuneACCESS, the table was reduced by TCRdb to in-frame sequences with V and J called. These copies leave out some clones; in studies compared against another copy, an unresolved V gene accounts for under half, and the cause of the remainder is not known. From that table come the V and J calls and clone size; the DNA was used to work out D and trimming. Across this sample there are 50,000 to 55,000 clones, with more than 75% seen only once. Less than 2.5% of the sample goes to the ten largest clones.

The sample's time point label, decoded: peripheral blood 6 weeks after treatment start. A total of 29 patients with locally advanced or metastatic urothelial carcinoma, treated at Memorial Sloan Kettering on a trial protocol, made up the cohort. Peripheral blood mononuclear cells were collected from each patient pretreatment and during treatment, giving between 1 and 8 total time points per patient. The Qiagen DNeasy Blood extraction kit was used to purify genomic DNA from total PBMCs and from tumor samples. Collected pretreatment and during treatment, PBMCs were isolated and stored as previously described. The germline V gene encodes CDR1 SGHRS and CDR2 YFSETQ. Trimming leaves V shorter by 4 bases and J shorter by 7 bases, with the junction holding 11 bases beyond the gene matches. From cysteine to phenylalanine, the CDR3 is 16 amino acids long. This entry keeps only the CDR3 DNA: 48 bases, framed from base 1.

The sequence is built from TRBV5-1 and TRBJ2-1; 10 bases in the middle match TRBD2. The starting material was PBMCs, obtained around atezolizumab (anti-PD-L1) treatment. The receptor's source is a man between 60 and 70 years old with urothelial cancer. In nucleotides, the sequence is TGCGCCAGCAGCGGGACCCCTAGCGGGGGAACGAATGAGCAGTTCTTC. It is translated as CASSGTPSGGTNEQFF.